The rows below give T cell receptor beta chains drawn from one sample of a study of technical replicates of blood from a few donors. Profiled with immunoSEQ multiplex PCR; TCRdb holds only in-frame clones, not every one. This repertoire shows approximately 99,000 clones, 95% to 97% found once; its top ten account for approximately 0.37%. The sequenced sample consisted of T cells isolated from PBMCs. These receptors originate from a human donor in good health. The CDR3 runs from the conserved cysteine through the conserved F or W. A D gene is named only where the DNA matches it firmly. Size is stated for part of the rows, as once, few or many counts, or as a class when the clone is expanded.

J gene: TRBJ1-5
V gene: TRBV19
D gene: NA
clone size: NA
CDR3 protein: CASSELSNQPQHF
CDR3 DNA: TGTGCCAGTAGTGAGTTGAGCAATCAGCCCCAGCATTTT

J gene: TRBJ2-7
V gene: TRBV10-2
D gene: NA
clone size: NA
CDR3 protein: CASSEARSGQYF
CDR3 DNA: TGCGCCAGCAGTGAGGCCAGATCTGGGCAGTACTTC

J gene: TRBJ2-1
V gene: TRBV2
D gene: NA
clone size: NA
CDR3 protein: CASLLYNEQFF
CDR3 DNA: TGTGCCAGCCTACTGTACAATGAGCAGTTCTTC

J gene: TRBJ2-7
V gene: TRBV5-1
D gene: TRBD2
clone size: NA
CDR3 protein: CASSLVASGYEQYF
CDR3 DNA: TGCGCCAGCAGCTTGGTAGCTAGCGGTTACGAGCAGTACTTC

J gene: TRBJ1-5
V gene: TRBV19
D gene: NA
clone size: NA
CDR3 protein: CASSPLQEMGLDQPQHF
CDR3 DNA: TGTGCCAGTAGTCCCCTACAGGAGATGGGCCTCGATCAGCCCCAGCATTTT

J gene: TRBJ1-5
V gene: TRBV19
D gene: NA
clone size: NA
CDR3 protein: CARIANQPQHF
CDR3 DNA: TGTGCCAGAATAGCGAATCAGCCCCAGCATTTT

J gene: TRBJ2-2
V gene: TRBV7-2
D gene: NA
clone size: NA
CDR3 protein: CASRRTDNTGELFF
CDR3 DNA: TGTGCCAGCCGCCGGACTGATAACACCGGGGAGCTGTTTTTT

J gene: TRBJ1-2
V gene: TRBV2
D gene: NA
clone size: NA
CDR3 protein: CASSEAWAINTYGYTF
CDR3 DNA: TGTGCCAGCAGTGAAGCCTGGGCGATTAACACCTATGGCTACACCTTC

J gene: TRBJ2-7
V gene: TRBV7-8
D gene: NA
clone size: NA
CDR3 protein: CASSLLGGGQSLYEQYF
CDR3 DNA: TGTGCCAGCAGCTTACTTGGGGGTGGACAGTCTCTCTACGAGCAGTACTTC

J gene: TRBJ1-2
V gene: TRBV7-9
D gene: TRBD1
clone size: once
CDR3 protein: CASRPTGDFYGYTF
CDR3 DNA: TGTGCCAGCAGACCCACAGGGGACTTCTATGGCTACACCTTC

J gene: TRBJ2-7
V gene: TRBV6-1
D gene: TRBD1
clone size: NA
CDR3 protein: CASSVGTGGWSGSYEQYF
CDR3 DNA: TGTGCCAGCAGTGTAGGGACAGGCGGCTGGAGCGGCTCCTACGAGCAGTACTTC

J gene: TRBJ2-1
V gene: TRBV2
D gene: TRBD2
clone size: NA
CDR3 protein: CASSEGLAGGPDEFF
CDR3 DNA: TGTGCCAGCAGTGAGGGGCTAGCGGGAGGGCCGGATGAGTTCTTC

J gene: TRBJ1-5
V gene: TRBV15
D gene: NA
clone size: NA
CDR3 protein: CATSRESRGAGQPQHF
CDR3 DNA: TGTGCCACCAGCAGAGAATCCAGGGGCGCAGGTCAGCCCCAGCATTTT

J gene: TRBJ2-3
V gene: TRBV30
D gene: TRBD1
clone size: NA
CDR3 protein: CAWNLGQGTQYF
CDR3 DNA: TGTGCCTGGAACCTAGGACAGGGGACGCAGTATTTT

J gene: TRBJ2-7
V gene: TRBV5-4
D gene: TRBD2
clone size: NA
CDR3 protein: CASSLNPAIGTSKFAQYF
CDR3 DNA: TGTGCCAGCAGCTTGAACCCGGCGATAGGGACTAGTAAGTTCGCGCAGTACTTC

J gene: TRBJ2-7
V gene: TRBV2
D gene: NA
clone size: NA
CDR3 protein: CASTRSGIHSYEQYF
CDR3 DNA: TGTGCCAGCACCAGGAGCGGAATCCACTCCTACGAGCAGTACTTC

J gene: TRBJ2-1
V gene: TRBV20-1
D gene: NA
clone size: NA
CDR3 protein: CSGMEDNEQFF
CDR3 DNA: TGCAGTGGTATGGAGGACAATGAGCAGTTCTTC

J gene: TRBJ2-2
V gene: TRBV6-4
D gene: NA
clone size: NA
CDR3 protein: CASSREEGGELFF
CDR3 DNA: TGTGCCAGCAGCAGAGAGGAAGGCGGGGAGCTGTTTTTT

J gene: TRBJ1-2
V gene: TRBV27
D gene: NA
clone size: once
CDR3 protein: CASSLSGPNYGYTF
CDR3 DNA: TGTGCCAGCAGTTTAAGCGGTCCTAACTATGGCTACACCTTC

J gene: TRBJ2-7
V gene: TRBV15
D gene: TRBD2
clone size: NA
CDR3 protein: CATSRAGTSFSEQYF
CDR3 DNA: TGTGCCACCAGCAGAGCCGGGACTAGCTTCAGCGAGCAGTACTTC

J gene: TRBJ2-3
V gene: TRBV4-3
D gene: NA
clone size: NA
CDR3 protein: CASSPRGTHFTDTQYF
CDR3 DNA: TGCGCCAGCAGCCCACGGGGGACGCATTTCACAGATACGCAGTATTTT

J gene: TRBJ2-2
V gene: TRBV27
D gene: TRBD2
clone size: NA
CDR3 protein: CASSSPGLAETTGELFF
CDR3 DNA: TGTGCCAGCAGTTCTCCCGGACTAGCTGAAACCACCGGGGAGCTGTTTTTT

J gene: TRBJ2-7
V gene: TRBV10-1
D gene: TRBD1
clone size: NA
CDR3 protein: CASSEYRDRELDSYEQYF
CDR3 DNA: TGCGCCAGCAGTGAGTACCGGGACAGGGAATTAGACTCCTACGAGCAGTACTTC

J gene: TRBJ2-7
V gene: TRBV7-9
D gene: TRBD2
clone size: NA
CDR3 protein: CASSLAGRPTYEQYF
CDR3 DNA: TGTGCCAGCAGCTTAGCCGGGAGGCCCACCTACGAGCAGTACTTC

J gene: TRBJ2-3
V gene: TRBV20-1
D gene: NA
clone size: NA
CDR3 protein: CSGGSTDTQYF
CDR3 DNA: TGCAGTGGCGGGAGCACAGATACGCAGTATTTT

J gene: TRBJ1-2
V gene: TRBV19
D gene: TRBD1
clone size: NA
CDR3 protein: CASSLRNRGEGYTF
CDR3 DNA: TGTGCCAGTAGTTTGCGAAACAGGGGTGAAGGCTACACCTTC